The 2 T cell receptor beta chains below were found in one sample sequenced in a study of blood T cell repertoires in COVID-19. Sequenced by immunoSEQ multiplex PCR; TCRdb stores in-frame clones only, minus some. The sample has about 160,000 clones; more than 70% are singletons. Sequenced: PBMCs or T cells enriched from blood (not recorded which). The origin of the receptors is a middle-aged man who had recovered from COVID-19.

The V and J genes are TRBV6-5 and TRBJ2-7; a possible D gene is TRBD2 (6 bases). V lost 5 bases and J 9 bases, leaving 14 bases between the germline ends. CDR3 length: 12 amino acids. Germline-derived CDR1 and CDR2 are MNHEY and SVGAGI. The CDR3 sequence: CASSRLGFSQYF. The CDR3 DNA follows: TGTGCCAGCAGTCGACTAGGTTTTTCGCAGTACTTC.

The chain is built from TRBV20-1 and TRBJ1-1, with D perhaps matching TRBD1 (5 bases). V shed 3 bases and J shed 6 bases, with 17 bases lying between them. This CDR3 spans 14 amino acids. Germline CDR1 reads DFQATT; CDR2 reads SNEGSKA (reference sequence). In DNA form, the CDR3 reads TGCAGTGCTAGTAGTCCAGGGAATAATGCTGAAGCTTTCTTT. Residues: CSASSPGNNAEAFF.